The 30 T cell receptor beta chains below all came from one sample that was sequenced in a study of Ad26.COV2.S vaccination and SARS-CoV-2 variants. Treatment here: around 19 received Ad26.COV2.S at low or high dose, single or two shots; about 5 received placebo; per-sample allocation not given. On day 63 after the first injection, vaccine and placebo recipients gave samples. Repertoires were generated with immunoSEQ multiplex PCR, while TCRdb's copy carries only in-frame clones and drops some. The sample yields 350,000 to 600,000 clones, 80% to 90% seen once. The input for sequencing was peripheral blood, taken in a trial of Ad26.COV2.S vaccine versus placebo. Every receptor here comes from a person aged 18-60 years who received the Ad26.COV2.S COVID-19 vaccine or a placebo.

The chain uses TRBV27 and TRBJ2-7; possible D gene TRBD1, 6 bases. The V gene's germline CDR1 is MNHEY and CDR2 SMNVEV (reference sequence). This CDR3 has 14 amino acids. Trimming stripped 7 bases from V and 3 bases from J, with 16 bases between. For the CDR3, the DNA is TGTGCCAGCATTAGGGGAAAGGGGGTCTACGAGCAGTACTTC. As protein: CASIRGKGVYEQYF.

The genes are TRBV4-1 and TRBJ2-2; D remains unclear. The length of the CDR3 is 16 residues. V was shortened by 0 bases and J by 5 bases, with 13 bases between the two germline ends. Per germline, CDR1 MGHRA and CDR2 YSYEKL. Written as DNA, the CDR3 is TGCGCCAGCAGCCAAGATCGTTGGGTTGGGACCGGGGAGCTGTTTTTT. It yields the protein CASSQDRWVGTGELFF.

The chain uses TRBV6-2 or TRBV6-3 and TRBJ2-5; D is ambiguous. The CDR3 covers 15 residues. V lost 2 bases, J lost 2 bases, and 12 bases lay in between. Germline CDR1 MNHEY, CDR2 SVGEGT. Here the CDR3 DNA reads TGTGCCAGCAGTTACAATAGTGGGGATCAAGAGACCCAGTACTTC. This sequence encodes CASSYNSGDQETQYF.

For the CDR3, the DNA is TGTGCCAGCAGCTTCCAGGGGGCCTACGAGCAGTACTTC. It codes for CASSFQGAYEQYF. The chain carries TRBV6-5 and TRBJ2-7, with TRBD1 matching 7 bases. Germline values: CDR1 MNHEY, CDR2 SVGAGI. The CDR3 extends over 13 amino acids. V was pared by 6 bases and J by 2 bases, with 4 bases of the junction left unmatched.

The CDR3 bases are TGTGCCAGCAGCTTAGGGTTGGCGGAGAACACTGAAGCTTTCTTT. As protein: CASSLGLAENTEAFF. The chain joins TRBV7-9 to TRBJ1-1; D is unclear. The CDR3 has 15 amino acids. CDR1 and CDR2 from the germline V gene are SEHNR and FQNEAQ (reference sequence). V lost 1 base, J lost 1 base, and 10 bases lay in between.

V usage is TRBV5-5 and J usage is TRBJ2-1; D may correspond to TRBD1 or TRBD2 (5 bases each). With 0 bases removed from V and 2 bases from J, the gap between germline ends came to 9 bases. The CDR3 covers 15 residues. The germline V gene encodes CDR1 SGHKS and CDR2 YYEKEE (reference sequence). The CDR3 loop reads CASSLGRGPYNEQFF. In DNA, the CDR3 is TGTGCCAGCAGCTTGGGACGGGGACCCTACAATGAGCAGTTCTTC.

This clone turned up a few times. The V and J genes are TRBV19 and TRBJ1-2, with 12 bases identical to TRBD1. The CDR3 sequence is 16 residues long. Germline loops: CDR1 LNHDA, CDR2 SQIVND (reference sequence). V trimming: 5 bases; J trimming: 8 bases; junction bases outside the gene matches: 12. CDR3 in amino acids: CASSSGTGGRMRGYTF. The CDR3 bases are TGTGCCAGTAGTTCCGGGACAGGGGGCAGAATGAGAGGCTACACCTTC.

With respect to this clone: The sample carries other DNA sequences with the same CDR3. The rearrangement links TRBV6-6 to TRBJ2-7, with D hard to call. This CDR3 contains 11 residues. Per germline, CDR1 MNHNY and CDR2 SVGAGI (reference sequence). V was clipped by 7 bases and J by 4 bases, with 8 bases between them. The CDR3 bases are TGTGCCAGCACGACTTCGTACGAGCAGTACTTC. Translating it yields CASTTSYEQYF.

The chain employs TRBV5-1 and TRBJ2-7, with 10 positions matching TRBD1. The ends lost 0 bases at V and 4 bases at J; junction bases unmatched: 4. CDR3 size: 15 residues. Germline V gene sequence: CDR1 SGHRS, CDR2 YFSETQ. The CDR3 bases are TGCGCCAGCAGCTTGGGGTTGGGACAGGGGTACGAGCAGTACTTC. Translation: CASSLGLGQGYEQYF.

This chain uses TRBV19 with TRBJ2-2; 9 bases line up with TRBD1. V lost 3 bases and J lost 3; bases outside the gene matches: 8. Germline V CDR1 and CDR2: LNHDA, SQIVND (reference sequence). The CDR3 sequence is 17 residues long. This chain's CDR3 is CASSIVPGTGYTGELFF. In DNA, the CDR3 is TGTGCCAGTAGTATTGTACCCGGGACAGGGTACACCGGGGAGCTGTTTTTT. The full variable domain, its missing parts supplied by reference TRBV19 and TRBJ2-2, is DGGITQSPKYLFRKEGQNVTLSCEQNLNHDAMYWYRQDPGQGLRLIYYSQIVNDFQKGDIAEGYSVSREKKESFPLTVTSAQKNPTAFYLCASSIVPGTGYTGELFFGEGSRLTVL.

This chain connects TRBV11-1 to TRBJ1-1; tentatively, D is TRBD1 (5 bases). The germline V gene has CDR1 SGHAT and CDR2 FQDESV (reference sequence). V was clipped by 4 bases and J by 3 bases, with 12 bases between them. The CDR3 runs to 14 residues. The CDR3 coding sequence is TGTGCCAGCAGCTCGGCGGGACGGTACACTGAAGCTTTCTTT. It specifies CASSSAGRYTEAFF.

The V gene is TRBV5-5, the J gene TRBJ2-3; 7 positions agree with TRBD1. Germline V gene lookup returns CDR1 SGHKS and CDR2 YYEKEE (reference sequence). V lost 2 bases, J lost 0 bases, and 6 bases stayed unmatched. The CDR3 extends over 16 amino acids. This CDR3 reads CASSFPTGVSTDTQYF. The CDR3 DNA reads TGTGCCAGCAGCTTCCCCACAGGGGTTAGCACAGATACGCAGTATTTT. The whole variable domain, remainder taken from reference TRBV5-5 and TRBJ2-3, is DAGVTQSPTHLIKTRGQQVTLRCSPISGHKSVSWYQQVLGQGPQFIFQYYEKEERGRGNFPDRFSARQFPNYSSELNVNALLLGDSALYLCASSFPTGVSTDTQYFGPGTRLTVL.

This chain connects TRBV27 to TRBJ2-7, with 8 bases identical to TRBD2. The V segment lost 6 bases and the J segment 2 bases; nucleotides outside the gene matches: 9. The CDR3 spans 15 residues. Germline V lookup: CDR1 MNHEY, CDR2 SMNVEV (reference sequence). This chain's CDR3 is CASRSLAGGTYEQYF. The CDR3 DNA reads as TGTGCCAGCAGGTCACTGGCGGGAGGCACCTACGAGCAGTACTTC.

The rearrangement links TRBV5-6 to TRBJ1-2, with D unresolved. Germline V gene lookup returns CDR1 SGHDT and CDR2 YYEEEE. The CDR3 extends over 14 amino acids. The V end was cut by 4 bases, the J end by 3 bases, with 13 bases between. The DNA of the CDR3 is TGTGCCAGCAGCCAGGTTGGGCAACACTATGGCTACACCTTC. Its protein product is CASSQVGQHYGYTF.

DNA of the CDR3: TGCGCCAGCAGCTTGGAAGGGACAGGCAATCAGCCCCAGCATTTT. Encoded protein: CASSLEGTGNQPQHF. This chain uses TRBV5-1 with TRBJ1-5; 7 bases are shared with TRBD1. The V and J ends lost 0 bases and 2 bases, in that order; junction bases with no gene match: 2. This CDR3 is 15 amino acids long. Germline CDR1 is SGHRS and CDR2 is YFSETQ.

The CDR3 spells CASSVTGGEDGYTF. CDR3 coding DNA: TGTGCCAGCAGTGTGACAGGGGGCGAGGATGGCTACACCTTC. This rearrangement joins TRBV2 to TRBJ1-2; 10 bases are shared with TRBD1. V was pared by 4 bases and J by 6 bases, with 5 bases of the junction left unmatched. Germline CDR1 and CDR2: SNHLY and FYNNEI. The CDR3 sequence is 14 residues long.

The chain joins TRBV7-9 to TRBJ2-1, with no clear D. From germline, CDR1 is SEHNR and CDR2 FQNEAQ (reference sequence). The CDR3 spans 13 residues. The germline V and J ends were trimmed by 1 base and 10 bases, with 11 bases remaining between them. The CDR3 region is CASSLGYSPEQFF. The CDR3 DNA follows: TGTGCCAGCAGCTTAGGTTATAGCCCCGAGCAGTTCTTC.

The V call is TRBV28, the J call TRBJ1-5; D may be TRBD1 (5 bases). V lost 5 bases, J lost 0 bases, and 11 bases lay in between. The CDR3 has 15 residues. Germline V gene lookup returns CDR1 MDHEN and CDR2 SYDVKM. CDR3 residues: CASSPGPYSNQPQHF. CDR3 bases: TGTGCCAGCAGTCCAGGGCCCTATAGCAATCAGCCCCAGCATTTT.

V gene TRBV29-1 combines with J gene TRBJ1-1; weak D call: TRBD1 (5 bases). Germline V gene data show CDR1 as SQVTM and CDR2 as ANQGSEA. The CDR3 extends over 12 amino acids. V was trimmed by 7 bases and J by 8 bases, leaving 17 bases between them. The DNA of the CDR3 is TGCAGCGCCCACCGAAAGGGACGGGAAGCTTTCTTT. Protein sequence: CSAHRKGREAFF.

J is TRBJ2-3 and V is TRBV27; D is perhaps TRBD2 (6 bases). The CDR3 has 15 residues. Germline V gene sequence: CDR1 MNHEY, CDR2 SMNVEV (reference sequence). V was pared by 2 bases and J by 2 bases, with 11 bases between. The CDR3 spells CASSLGSGTTDTQYF. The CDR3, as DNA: TGTGCCAGCAGTTTAGGTAGCGGTACCACAGATACGCAGTATTTT.

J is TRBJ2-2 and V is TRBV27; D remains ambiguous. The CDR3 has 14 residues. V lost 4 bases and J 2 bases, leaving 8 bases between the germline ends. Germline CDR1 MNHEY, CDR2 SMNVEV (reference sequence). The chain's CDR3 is CASSSPINTGELFF. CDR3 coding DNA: TGTGCCAGCAGTTCTCCCATAAACACCGGGGAGCTGTTTTTT.

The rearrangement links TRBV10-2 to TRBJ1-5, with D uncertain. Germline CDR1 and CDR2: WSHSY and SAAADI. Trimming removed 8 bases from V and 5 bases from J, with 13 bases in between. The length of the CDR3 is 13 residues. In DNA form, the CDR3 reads TGCGCCAGCGCCCTTAGAACGGATCAGCCCCAGCATTTT. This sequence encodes CASALRTDQPQHF.

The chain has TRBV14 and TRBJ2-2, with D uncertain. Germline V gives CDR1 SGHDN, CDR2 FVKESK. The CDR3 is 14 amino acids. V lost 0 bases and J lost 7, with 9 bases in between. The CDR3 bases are TGTGCCAGCAGCCAAGAGGTGCGCCGCGGGGAGCTGTTTTTT. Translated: CASSQEVRRGELFF.

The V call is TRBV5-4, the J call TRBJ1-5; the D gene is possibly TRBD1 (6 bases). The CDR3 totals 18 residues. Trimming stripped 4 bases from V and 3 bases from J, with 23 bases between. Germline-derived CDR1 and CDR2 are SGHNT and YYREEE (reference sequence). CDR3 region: CASSLLDSDRRSNQPQHF. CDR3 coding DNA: TGTGCCAGCAGCCTGCTGGACAGCGACAGGCGATCCAATCAGCCCCAGCATTTT.

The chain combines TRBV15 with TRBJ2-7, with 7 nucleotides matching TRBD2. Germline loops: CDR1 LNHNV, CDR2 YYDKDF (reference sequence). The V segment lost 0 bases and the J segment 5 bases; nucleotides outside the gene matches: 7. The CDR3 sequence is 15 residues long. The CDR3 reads CATSRDGGESDEQYF. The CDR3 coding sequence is TGTGCCACCAGCAGAGATGGGGGGGAGAGCGACGAGCAGTACTTC.

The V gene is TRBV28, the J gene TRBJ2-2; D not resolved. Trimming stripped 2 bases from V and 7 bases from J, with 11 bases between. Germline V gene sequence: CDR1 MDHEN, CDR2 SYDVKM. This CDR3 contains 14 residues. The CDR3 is CASSLPSYGGELFF. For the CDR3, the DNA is TGTGCCAGCAGTTTACCCAGCTATGGCGGGGAGCTGTTTTTT.

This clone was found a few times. CDR3 sequence (DNA): TGTGCCAGCAGCTTATCCCCGTTAGGGGGCCCGCAGGGCTACACCTTC. It codes for CASSLSPLGGPQGYTF. The chain recombines TRBV7-2 with TRBJ1-2; 7 bases align to TRBD1. This CDR3 has 16 residues. Germline CDR1 SGHTA, CDR2 FQGNSA. With V trimmed by 2 bases and J by 8 bases, 14 bases remained unmatched.

In DNA form, the CDR3 reads TGTGCCAGCAGCCTTCTCGCGGGGGACAGGACCTACGAGCAGTACTTC. Its protein product is CASSLLAGDRTYEQYF. This rearrangement joins TRBV7-9 to TRBJ2-7; D may be TRBD1 (8 bases). V was pared by 5 bases and J by 2 bases, with 19 bases between. CDR3 length equals 16 residues. CDR1 and CDR2 (germline): SEHNR, FQNEAQ (reference sequence).

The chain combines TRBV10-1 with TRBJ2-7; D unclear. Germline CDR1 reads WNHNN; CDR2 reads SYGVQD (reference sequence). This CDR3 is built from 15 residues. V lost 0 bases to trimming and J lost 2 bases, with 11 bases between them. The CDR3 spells CASSESIGQTYEQYF. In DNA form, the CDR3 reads TGCGCCAGCAGTGAGTCGATAGGGCAGACCTACGAGCAGTACTTC.

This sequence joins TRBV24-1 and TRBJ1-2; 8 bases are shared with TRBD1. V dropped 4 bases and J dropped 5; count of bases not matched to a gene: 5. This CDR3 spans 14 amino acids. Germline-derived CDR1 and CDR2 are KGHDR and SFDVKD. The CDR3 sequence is CATSDSRDRYGYTF. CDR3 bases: TGTGCCACCAGTGACTCCCGGGACAGGTATGGCTACACCTTC.